Listed below are T cell receptor beta chains from one sample, sequenced in a study of shared clonotypes between healthy human individuals. Measured with immunoSEQ multiplex PCR; TCRdb has only the in-frame clones, and not every one. The sample consists of some 530,000 clones, 70% to 85% of them appearing once. Sequenced material: PBMCs. The receptor set was obtained from a woman in her 40s in good health. Some clones in this sample may be carry-over from other donors' samples. Each CDR3 is given without its conserved first and last residue.

>TRBJ1-1|TRBV27
ASSLSPGGTEAF
>TRBJ2-3|TRBV18
ASSPSAGGPGTDTQY
>TRBJ1-2|TRBV5-1
ASSREGLENYGYT
>TRBJ1-2|TRBV27
ASSLSPVRPGYT
>TRBJ2-4|TRBV30
AWSPGQGLQY
>TRBJ2-7|TRBV5-8
ASSPLRSYEQY
>TRBJ2-2|TRBV6-1
ASSEINGDTGELF
>TRBJ2-7|TRBV9
ASSGPGDEQY
>TRBJ2-1|TRBV10-3
AIMRTSGAVSWSGEQF
>TRBJ2-1|TRBV5-4
ASSLVQEQF
>TRBJ1-1|TRBV7-9
ASSLRAGPNTEAF
>TRBJ2-1|TRBV2
ASSVGTGGTYNEQF
>TRBJ2-7|TRBV7-9
ASSLAGSYEQY
>TRBJ2-7|TRBV6-1
ASTRNRGPNEQY
>TRBJ2-4|TRBV6-1
ASSELGLYKNIQY
>TRBJ2-1|TRBV5-1
ASSWGNEQF
>TRBJ2-7|TRBV7-8
ASTTGRLAGRSYEQY
>TRBJ2-2|TRBV5-4
ASSLGQGLGELF
>TRBJ2-7|TRBV7-8
ASSLEVAGELPFFYEQY
>TRBJ2-3|TRBV11-2
ASSLDRDRVQY
>TRBJ1-1|TRBV30
AWNRGTEAF
>TRBJ1-3|TRBV9
ASSVDVGNTIY
>TRBJ2-3|TRBV15
ATSRKLTGLGSTDTQY
>TRBJ2-4|TRBV5-1
ASSSPPGSGGLAKNIQY
>TRBJ2-3|TRBV4-1
ASSQVVSRTDTQY
>TRBJ1-2|TRBV5-1
ASSHRTGYGYT